The clone carrying this T cell receptor (beta chain) was observed a single time. CDR3 size: 13 residues. Germline loops: CDR1 SNHLY, CDR2 FYNNEI. With 4 bases removed from V and 2 bases from J, the gap between germline ends came to 5 bases. The record originates from a study of Ad26.COV2.S vaccination and SARS-CoV-2 variants. Sequenced by immunoSEQ multiplex PCR; TCRdb stores in-frame clones only, minus some. The sample lists about 430,000 clones; more than 80% were seen once. Documented treatment: some 19 received Ad26.COV2.S at low or high dose, single or two shots; 5 received placebo; per-sample allocation not given. The investigators took samples on day 63 after the first vaccine or placebo injection.

The chain uses TRBV2 and TRBJ2-2; D is ambiguous. The sequence was collected from a person aged 18-65 years who received the Ad26.COV2.S COVID-19 vaccine or a placebo. The sequencing used peripheral blood, collected in a trial of Ad26.COV2.S vaccine versus placebo. CDR3 protein: CASSVDNTGELFF. CDR3 sequence (DNA): TGTGCCAGCAGTGTGGACAACACCGGGGAGCTGTTTTTT.